The source of this TCR beta chain is a study of shared clonotypes between healthy human individuals. Repertoires were generated with immunoSEQ multiplex PCR, while TCRdb's copy carries only in-frame clones and drops some. Of around 1.9 million clones detected, 85% to 95% appear once; the ten largest clones hold around 1.7%. CD8 cells classed as naive were CD45RO-negative and positively selected for CCR7, excluding terminally differentiated effector memory CD45RA+ cells. The CDR3 has 13 residues. Germline CDR1 is MNHEY and CDR2 is SMNVEV (reference sequence). The V end lost 8 bases, the J end lost 7 bases, and 15 bases lay between the germline ends.

The sequence was collected from a man aged 18 to 30 in good health. Some clones in this sample may be carry-over from other donors' samples. V gene TRBV27 combines with J gene TRBJ2-1; tentatively, D is TRBD2 (6 bases). Sequenced input: naive CD8+ T cells from PBMCs. The DNA for the CDR3 is TGTGCCAGCGGCATTATGGGGGGAAATGAGCAGTTCTTC. This encodes CASGIMGGNEQFF.